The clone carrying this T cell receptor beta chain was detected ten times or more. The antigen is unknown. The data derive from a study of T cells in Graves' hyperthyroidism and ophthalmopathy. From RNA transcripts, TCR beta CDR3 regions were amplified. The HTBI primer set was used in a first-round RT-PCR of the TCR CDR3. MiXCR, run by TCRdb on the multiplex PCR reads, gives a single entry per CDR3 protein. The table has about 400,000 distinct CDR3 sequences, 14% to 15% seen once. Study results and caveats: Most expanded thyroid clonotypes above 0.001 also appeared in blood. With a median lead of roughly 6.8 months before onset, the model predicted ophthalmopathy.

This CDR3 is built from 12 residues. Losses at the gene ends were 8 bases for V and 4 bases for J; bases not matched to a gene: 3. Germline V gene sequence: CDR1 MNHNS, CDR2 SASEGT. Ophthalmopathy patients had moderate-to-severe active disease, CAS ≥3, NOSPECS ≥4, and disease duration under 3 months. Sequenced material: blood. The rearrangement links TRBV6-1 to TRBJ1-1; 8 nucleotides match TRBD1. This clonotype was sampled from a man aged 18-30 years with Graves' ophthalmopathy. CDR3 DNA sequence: TGTGCCAGCGGAACAGGGGGCACTGAAGCTTTCTTT. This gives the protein CASGTGGTEAFF.